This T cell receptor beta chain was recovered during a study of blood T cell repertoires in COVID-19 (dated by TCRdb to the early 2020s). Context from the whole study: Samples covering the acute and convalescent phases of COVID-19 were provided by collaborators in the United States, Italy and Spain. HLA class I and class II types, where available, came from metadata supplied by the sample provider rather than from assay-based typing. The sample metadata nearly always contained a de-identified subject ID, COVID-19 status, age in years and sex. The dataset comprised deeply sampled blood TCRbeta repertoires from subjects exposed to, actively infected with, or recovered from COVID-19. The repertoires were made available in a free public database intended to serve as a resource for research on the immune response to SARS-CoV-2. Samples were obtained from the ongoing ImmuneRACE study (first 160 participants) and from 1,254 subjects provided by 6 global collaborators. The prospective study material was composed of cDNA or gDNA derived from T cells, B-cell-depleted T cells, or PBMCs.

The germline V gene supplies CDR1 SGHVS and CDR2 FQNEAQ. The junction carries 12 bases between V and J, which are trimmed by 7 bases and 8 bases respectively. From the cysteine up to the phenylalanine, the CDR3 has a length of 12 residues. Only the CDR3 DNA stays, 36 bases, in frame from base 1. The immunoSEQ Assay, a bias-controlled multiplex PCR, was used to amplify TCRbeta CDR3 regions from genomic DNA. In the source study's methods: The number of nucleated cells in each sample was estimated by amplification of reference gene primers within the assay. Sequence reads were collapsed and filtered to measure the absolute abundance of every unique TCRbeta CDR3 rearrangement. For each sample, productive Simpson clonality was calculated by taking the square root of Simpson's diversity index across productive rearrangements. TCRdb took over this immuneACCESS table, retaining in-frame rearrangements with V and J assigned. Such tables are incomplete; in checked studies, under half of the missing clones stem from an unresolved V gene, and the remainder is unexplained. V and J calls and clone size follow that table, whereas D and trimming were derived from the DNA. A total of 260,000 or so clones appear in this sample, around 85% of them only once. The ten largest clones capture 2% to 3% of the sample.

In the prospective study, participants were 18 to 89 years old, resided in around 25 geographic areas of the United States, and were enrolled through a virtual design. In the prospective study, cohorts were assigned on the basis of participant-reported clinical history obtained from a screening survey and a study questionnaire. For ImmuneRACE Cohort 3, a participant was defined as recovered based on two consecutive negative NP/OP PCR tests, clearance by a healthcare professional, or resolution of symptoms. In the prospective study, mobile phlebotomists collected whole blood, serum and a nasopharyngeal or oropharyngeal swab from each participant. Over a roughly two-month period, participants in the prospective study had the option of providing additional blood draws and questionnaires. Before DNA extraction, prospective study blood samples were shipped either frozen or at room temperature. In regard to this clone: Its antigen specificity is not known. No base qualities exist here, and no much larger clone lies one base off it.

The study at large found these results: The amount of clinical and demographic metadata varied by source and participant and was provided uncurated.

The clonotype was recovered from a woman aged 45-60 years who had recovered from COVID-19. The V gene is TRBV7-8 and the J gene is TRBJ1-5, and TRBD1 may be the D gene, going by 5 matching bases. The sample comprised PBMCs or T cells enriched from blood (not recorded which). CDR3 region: CASKKGLEPQHF. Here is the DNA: TGTGCCAGCAAGAAGGGGTTAGAGCCCCAGCATTTT.